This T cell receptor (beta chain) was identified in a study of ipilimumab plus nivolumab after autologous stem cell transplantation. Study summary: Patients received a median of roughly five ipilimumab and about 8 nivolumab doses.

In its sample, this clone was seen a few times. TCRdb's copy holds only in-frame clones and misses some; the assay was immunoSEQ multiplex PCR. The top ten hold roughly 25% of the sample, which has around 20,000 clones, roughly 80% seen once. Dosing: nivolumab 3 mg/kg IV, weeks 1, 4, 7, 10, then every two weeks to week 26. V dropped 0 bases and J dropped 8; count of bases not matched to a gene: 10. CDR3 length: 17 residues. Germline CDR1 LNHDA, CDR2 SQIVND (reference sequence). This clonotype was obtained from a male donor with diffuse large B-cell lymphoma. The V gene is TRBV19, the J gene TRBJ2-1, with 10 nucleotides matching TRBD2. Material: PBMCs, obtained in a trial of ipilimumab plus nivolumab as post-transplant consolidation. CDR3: CASSIDGGASGSDEQFF. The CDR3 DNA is TGTGCCAGTAGTATAGATGGTGGGGCTAGCGGGAGTGATGAGCAGTTCTTC.